A single TCR beta chain is shown here with its context. Its target antigen remains unknown. Base qualities are not at hand, and no much larger clone is one base apart. TCRbeta CDR3 regions were amplified from genomic DNA using the immunoSEQ Assay, a bias-controlled multiplex PCR. The paper's processing steps were these. The number of nucleated cells in each sample was estimated from the amplification of reference gene primers within the assay. Sequence reads were collapsed and filtered to measure the absolute abundance of every unique TCRbeta CDR3 rearrangement. For each sample, productive Simpson clonality was calculated by taking the square root of Simpson's diversity index across productive rearrangements. TCRdb took this table from immuneACCESS and kept in-frame rearrangements with V and J called. Such tables lack part of the clones; where checked against another copy, unresolved V genes explain under half of the gap, and the rest is unexplained. The DNA was the basis for D and trimming; V, J and clone size are from that table. Counted in this sample were fewer than 150,000 clones; approximately 85% of them appeared once. The top ten clonotypes cover about 3.2% of the sample.

The data stem from a study of blood T cell repertoires in COVID-19 (dated by TCRdb to 2020 to 2021). Turning to the overall study: The collaborator samples originated in the United States, Italy and Spain and spanned the acute and convalescent phases of COVID-19. The material from the prospective study consisted of cDNA or gDNA derived from T cells, B-cell-depleted T cells, or PBMCs. Deeply sampled blood TCRbeta repertoires from subjects exposed to, actively infected with, or recovered from COVID-19 were included in the dataset. The repertoires were made available in a free public database intended to serve as a resource for research on the immune response to SARS-CoV-2. Samples were obtained from the ongoing ImmuneRACE study (first 160 participants) and from about 1,300 subjects provided by 6 global collaborators. Nearly every sample came with metadata listing a de-identified subject ID, COVID-19 status, age in years and sex. Where available, HLA class I and class II types were taken from metadata supplied by the sample provider and were not determined by assay-based typing. Summary of the overall study and its limitations: How much clinical and demographic metadata was included differed by source and by participant, and the metadata was provided uncurated.

The collaborating institutions used their own protocols to collect whole blood in K2EDTA tubes. For TCRbeta analysis, collaborators shipped samples as frozen whole blood, isolated PBMCs, or DNA extracted from either of those sample types. The origin of this receptor is a man aged 45-65 years with acute or convalescent COVID-19. Sequenced: peripheral blood.

The bases are TGTGCCAGCAGCTTAGCGGGACTAGCGGGAGGCAATGAGCAGTTCTTC. It is translated as CASSLAGLAGGNEQFF. Here the chain combines TRBV11-3 and TRBJ2-1, with 15 bases aligning to TRBD2. CDR1 is given as SGHNT and CDR2 as YENEEA, both from the germline V gene. The CDR3 runs 16 amino acids, cysteine and phenylalanine included. Only CDR3 DNA is held: 48 bases, read in frame from base 1. Trimming removed 1 base from V and 6 bases from J; the gene matches leave 1 base unexplained. Here the CDR3 is joined to the reference TRBV11-3 and TRBJ2-1 genes, and the full variable domain is: EAGVVQSPRYKIIEKKQPVAFWCNPISGHNTLYWYLQNLGQGPELLIRYENEEAVDDSQLPKDRFSAERLKGVDSTLKIQPAELGDSAVYLCASSLAGLAGGNEQFFGPGTRLTVL.